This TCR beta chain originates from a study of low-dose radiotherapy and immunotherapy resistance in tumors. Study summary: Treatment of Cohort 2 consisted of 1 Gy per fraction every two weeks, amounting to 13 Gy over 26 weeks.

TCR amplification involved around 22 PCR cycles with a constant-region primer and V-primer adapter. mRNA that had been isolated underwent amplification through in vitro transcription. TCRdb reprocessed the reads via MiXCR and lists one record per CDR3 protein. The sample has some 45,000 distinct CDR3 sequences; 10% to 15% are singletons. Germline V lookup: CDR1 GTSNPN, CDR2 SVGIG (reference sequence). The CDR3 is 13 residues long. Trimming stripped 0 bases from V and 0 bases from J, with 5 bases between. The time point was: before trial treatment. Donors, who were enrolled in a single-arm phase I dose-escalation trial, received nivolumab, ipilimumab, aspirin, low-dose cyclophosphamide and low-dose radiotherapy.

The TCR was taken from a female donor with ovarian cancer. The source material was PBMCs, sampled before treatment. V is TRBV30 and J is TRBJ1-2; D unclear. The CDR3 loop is CAWSVEANYGYTF. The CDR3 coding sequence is TGTGCCTGGAGTGTGGAAGCTAACTATGGCTACACCTTC. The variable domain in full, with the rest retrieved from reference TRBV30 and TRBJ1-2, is SQTIHQWPATLVQPVGSPLSLECTVEGTSNPNLYWYRQAAGRGLQLLFYSVGIGQISSEVPQNLSASRPQDRQFILSSKKLLLSDSGFYLCAWSVEANYGYTFGSGTRLTVV.